Listed here are 26 T cell receptor beta chains from one sample, sequenced in a study of identical twins. MiXCR, run by TCRdb on the 5' RACE reads, gives a single entry per CDR3 protein. The table includes 1.5 million to 2 million distinct CDR3 sequences, roughly a third detected once. Input material: cord blood. These receptors were obtained from a newborn girl in good health.

The chain joins TRBV7-6 to TRBJ1-6; TRBD1 might be the D (5 bases). This CDR3 has 18 amino acids. V gave up 3 bases and J gave up 2 bases, with 17 bases separating them. Germline CDR1 reads SGHVS; CDR2 reads FNYEAQ. In DNA form, the CDR3 reads TGTGCCAGCAGCTTCCGGGACGGTGTGAGTCCCTATAATTCACCCCTCCACTTT. Protein sequence: CASSFRDGVSPYNSPLHF.

This chain joins TRBV4-2 and TRBJ1-5; D is possibly TRBD1 (5 bases). The V end lost 1 base, the J end lost 4 bases, and 14 bases lay between the germline ends. This CDR3 spans 16 amino acids. Per germline, CDR1 LGHNA and CDR2 YNFKEQ. The CDR3, as DNA: TGTGCCAGCAGCCAAGTGCTTTGGGGGAGGAATCAGCCCCAGCATTTT. Residues: CASSQVLWGRNQPQHF.

The chain combines TRBV24-1 with TRBJ2-7, with TRBD2 identical over 14 bases. V shed 5 bases, J shed 2 bases, and the junction held 13 bases outside the gene matches. CDR3 length: 19 residues. Germline V gene lookup returns CDR1 KGHDR and CDR2 SFDVKD. DNA of the CDR3: TGTGCCACCAGTGGTTCGACCGGGACTAGCGGGAGCCTTCCCTACGAGCAGTACTTC. Amino acids: CATSGSTGTSGSLPYEQYF.

In this sample, this clonotype turned up a few times. The chain has TRBV30 and TRBJ2-5; 7 bases align to TRBD1. V shed 3 bases and J 11 bases; nucleotides not matched to a gene: 6. The CDR3 contains 11 residues. Looked up from germline, CDR1 is GTSNPN and CDR2 is SVGIG (reference sequence). CDR3 sequence reads: CAWRQGREQYF. The CDR3 DNA reads TGTGCCTGGAGACAGGGGCGAGAGCAGTACTTC.

This clonotype was recorded many times. The CDR3 loop is CASSLRYTDTQYF. CDR3 nucleotides: TGCGCCAGCAGCTTGAGGTACACAGATACGCAGTATTTT. The chain combines TRBV5-1 with TRBJ2-3; D gene uncertain. CDR3 length: 13 amino acids. From germline, CDR1 is SGHRS and CDR2 YFSETQ. The V and J ends lost 1 base and 2 bases respectively, with 5 bases between them. Supplemented by reference TRBV5-1 and TRBJ2-3, the full variable domain reads KAGVTQTPRYLIKTRGQQVTLSCSPISGHRSVSWYQQTPGQGLQFLFEYFSETQRNKGNFPGRFSGRQFSNSRSEMNVSTLELGDSALYLCASSLRYTDTQYFGPGTRLTVL.

This chain uses TRBV29-1 with TRBJ2-3, with D perhaps TRBD1 (6 bases). Trimming removed 4 bases from V and 1 base from J, with 15 bases in between. Looked up from germline, CDR1 is SQVTM and CDR2 is ANQGSEA. This CDR3 spans 15 amino acids. CDR3: CSVVAGAGGTDTQYF. CDR3 nucleotides: TGCAGCGTTGTGGCAGGGGCAGGAGGCACAGATACGCAGTATTTT.

To note about this clonotype: One end of the junction varies from germline; a read error may be responsible. The chain carries TRBV5-1 and TRBJ1-1, with 7 bases fitting TRBD1. The CDR3 has 14 residues. Looked up from germline, CDR1 is SGHRS and CDR2 is YFSETQ. The CDR3 is CASSLGQGHTEASF. The CDR3 region has the DNA TGCGCCAGCAGCTTGGGACAGGGCCACACTGAAGCTTCCTTT.

This chain links TRBV4-2 with TRBJ1-5; a possible D gene is TRBD1 (5 bases). V was shortened by 0 bases and J by 5 bases, with 14 bases between the two germline ends. Germline-derived CDR1 and CDR2 are LGHNA and YNFKEQ. The CDR3 sequence is 16 residues long. For the CDR3, the DNA is TGTGCCAGCAGCCAAGATCGAAAGGGCAGGGATCAGCCCCAGCATTTT. Translating it yields CASSQDRKGRDQPQHF.

This clonotype is a singleton in its sample. The chain has TRBV27 and TRBJ2-7, with 14 bases matching TRBD2. V dropped 1 base and J dropped 7; count of bases not matched to a gene: 6. This CDR3 is 16 amino acids long. In germline, CDR1 is MNHEY, CDR2 SMNVEV (reference sequence). The CDR3 region is CASSLLGLAGVHEQYF. In DNA form, the CDR3 reads TGTGCCAGCAGTTTATTGGGACTAGCGGGAGTCCATGAGCAGTACTTC.

This clonotype has just a few counts. V and J are TRBV10-3 and TRBJ1-2, with 11 positions matching TRBD1. The CDR3 runs to 14 residues. The V gene end was trimmed by 5 bases and the J gene end by 3 bases; junction bases not matched to a gene: 2. Germline V lookup: CDR1 ENHRY, CDR2 SYGVKD. The CDR3 here is CAISPGQGDYGYTF. In DNA, the CDR3 is TGTGCCATCAGTCCGGGACAGGGGGACTATGGCTACACCTTC.

This clonotype appeared a few times. The rearrangement links TRBV10-3 to TRBJ2-7; 10 nucleotides align to TRBD2. Germline CDR1 ENHRY, CDR2 SYGVKD. V was clipped by 10 bases and J by 4 bases; unmatched bases: 10. This CDR3 contains 14 residues. The CDR3 region has the DNA TGTGCCACCACAAGCGGGGGGGCCTTTTACGAGCAGTACTTC. This encodes CATTSGGAFYEQYF.

In this sample, this clonotype turned up a few times. The CDR3 DNA reads as TGTGCCAGTAGTATGCTAGCCGGGACTAGCGGGGAGACCCAGTACTTC. It specifies CASSMLAGTSGETQYF. The V gene is TRBV19, the J gene TRBJ2-7; TRBD2 matches at 12 bases. With the DNA end fitting TRBJ2-5 better, the J assignment may be wrong. This CDR3 is built from 16 residues. Per the germline V gene, CDR1 is LNHDA and CDR2 is SQIVND (reference sequence).

This clonotype was counted a few times. V usage is TRBV12-3 or TRBV12-4 and J usage is TRBJ1-5, with 10 bases lining up with TRBD1. The CDR3 loop spans 14 amino acids. Losses at the gene ends were 6 bases for V and 5 bases for J; bases not matched to a gene: 4. The CDR3 sequence: CASSQGQGYQPQHF. In DNA, the CDR3 is TGTGCCAGCAGCCAGGGACAGGGGTATCAGCCCCAGCATTTT.

This clonotype appeared many times. The genes are TRBV4-2 and TRBJ2-7; TRBD2 is a possible D gene (5 bases). The CDR3 loop spans 12 amino acids. With 0 bases removed from V and 9 bases from J, the gap between germline ends came to 9 bases. Per the germline V gene, CDR1 is LGHNA and CDR2 is YNFKEQ. In nucleotides, the CDR3 is TGTGCCAGCAGCCAAGACGGACTTGGGCAGTACTTC. Its translation is CASSQDGLGQYF.

V and J are TRBV19 and TRBJ2-5; 7 bases are shared with TRBD1. Near its end, the DNA agrees better with TRBJ2-7, so the J call may be wrong. This CDR3 is 14 amino acids long. Germline CDR1 reads LNHDA; CDR2 reads SQIVND (reference sequence). CDR3 in amino acids: CASSSQGNSYEQYF. In nucleotides, the CDR3 is TGTGCCAGTAGTTCACAGGGGAATAGCTACGAGCAGTACTTC.

This clonotype was observed a handful of times. V gene TRBV7-2 combines with J gene TRBJ2-1; 8 bases are shared with TRBD1. CDR3 length equals 17 residues. CDR1 and CDR2 (germline): SGHTA, FQGNSA. Trimming cost V 3 bases and J 5 bases; bases outside gene matches: 12. CDR3 DNA: TGTGCCAGCAGCTTTTGGGAGCGGCCCAGGGGGCACAATGAGCAGTTCTTC. Amino acid sequence: CASSFWERPRGHNEQFF.

CDR3 residues: CSASGRALSYNEQFF. CDR3 in DNA: TGCAGTGCTAGCGGGAGGGCCCTCTCCTACAATGAGCAGTTCTTC. The chain couples TRBV20-1 to TRBJ2-1, with 8 positions matching TRBD2. V lost 3 bases to trimming and J lost 0 bases; unmatched junction nucleotides: 4. Per the germline V gene, CDR1 is DFQATT and CDR2 is SNEGSKA (reference sequence). The CDR3 consists of 15 residues.

The V call is TRBV6-2 or TRBV6-3, the J call TRBJ2-4; 8 bases line up with TRBD1. The last part of the DNA fits TRBJ2-7 better; the J call may be wrong. From germline, CDR1 is MNHEY and CDR2 SVGEGT. The CDR3 runs 15 residues. CDR3: CASSQPGQEIYEQYF. The CDR3 DNA follows: TGTGCCAGCAGCCAGCCGGGACAGGAAATATACGAGCAGTACTTC.

The V gene is TRBV3-1, the J gene TRBJ2-5; tentatively, D is TRBD2 (6 bases). The germline CDR1 and CDR2 sequences are LGHDT and YNNKEL (reference sequence). The CDR3 spans 14 residues. The germline V and J ends were trimmed by 4 bases and 3 bases, with 12 bases remaining between them. As DNA, the CDR3 is TGTGCCAGCAGCCTATCGACTAGGAAAGAGACCCAGTACTTC. Encoded protein: CASSLSTRKETQYF.

This clonotype was counted between two and nine times. The chain combines TRBV9 with TRBJ2-5, with D uncertain. The end of the DNA aligns better with TRBJ2-7, so the J call may be wrong. The CDR3 has 14 amino acids. CDR1 and CDR2 from the germline V gene are SGDLS and YYNGEE. CDR3: CASSVGPLGSEQYF. The CDR3 DNA is TGTGCCAGCAGCGTAGGACCCTTAGGTAGCGAGCAGTACTTC.

This clonotype was seen only a few times. The V call is TRBV5-1, the J call TRBJ2-3; D is perhaps TRBD1 (5 bases). V dropped 4 bases and J dropped 2 bases, with 17 bases sitting between them. CDR3 size: 16 residues. Germline values: CDR1 SGHRS, CDR2 YFSETQ. The CDR3 nucleotides are TGCGCCAGCAGCCCCACCACAGGATCCTCCACAGATACGCAGTATTTT. It yields the protein CASSPTTGSSTDTQYF. The full variable domain, its missing parts supplied by reference TRBV5-1 and TRBJ2-3, is KAGVTQTPRYLIKTRGQQVTLSCSPISGHRSVSWYQQTPGQGLQFLFEYFSETQRNKGNFPGRFSGRQFSNSRSEMNVSTLELGDSALYLCASSPTTGSSTDTQYFGPGTRLTVL.

The chain links TRBV12-3 or TRBV12-4 to TRBJ2-7; the D gene is possibly TRBD2 (6 bases). This CDR3 has 17 amino acids. V gave up 5 bases and J gave up 0 bases, with 20 bases separating them. Here the CDR3 reads CASSLTNRDSSSYEQYF. DNA for the CDR3: TGTGCCAGCAGTCTAACGAACCGGGACTCTAGCTCCTACGAGCAGTACTTC.

This sequence joins TRBV20-1 and TRBJ1-2; 10 nucleotides match TRBD1. J gave up 0 bases and V 0 bases, and 1 base lay outside the gene matches. Germline V gives CDR1 DFQATT, CDR2 SNEGSKA (reference sequence). The CDR3 spans 15 residues. For the CDR3, the DNA is TGCAGTGCTAGAGATGGACAGGGGGCTAACTATGGCTACACCTTC. It translates to CSARDGQGANYGYTF.

V usage is TRBV24-1 and J usage is TRBJ2-5, with 8 bases lining up with TRBD2. Germline CDR1 KGHDR, CDR2 SFDVKD. This CDR3 is built from 14 residues. V gave up 4 bases and J gave up 11 bases; unmatched junction bases: 11. CDR3 DNA: TGTGCCACCAGTGACGGGAGGGCCCTGAATGAGCAGTACTTC. Its protein product is CATSDGRALNEQYF.

There are a few counts of this clonotype. V usage is TRBV10-2 and J usage is TRBJ1-2, with TRBD1 identical over 10 bases. Germline V lookup: CDR1 WSHSY, CDR2 SAAADI. The ends lost 7 bases at V and 3 bases at J; junction bases unmatched: 8. The CDR3 runs 15 residues. The DNA for the CDR3 is TGCGCCAGCATCTCACCCGGGACAGGGGACTATGGCTACACCTTC. It codes for CASISPGTGDYGYTF.

This clonotype was observed a handful of times. The chain joins TRBV6-2 or TRBV6-3 to TRBJ2-7; TRBD1 is a possible D gene (5 bases). CDR1 and CDR2 (germline): MNHEY, SVGEGT. V was pared by 2 bases and J by 4 bases, with 12 bases between. CDR3 length equals 14 residues. The CDR3 is CASSYQQQVYEQYF. CDR3 sequence (DNA): TGTGCCAGCAGTTACCAGCAACAGGTATACGAGCAGTACTTC.